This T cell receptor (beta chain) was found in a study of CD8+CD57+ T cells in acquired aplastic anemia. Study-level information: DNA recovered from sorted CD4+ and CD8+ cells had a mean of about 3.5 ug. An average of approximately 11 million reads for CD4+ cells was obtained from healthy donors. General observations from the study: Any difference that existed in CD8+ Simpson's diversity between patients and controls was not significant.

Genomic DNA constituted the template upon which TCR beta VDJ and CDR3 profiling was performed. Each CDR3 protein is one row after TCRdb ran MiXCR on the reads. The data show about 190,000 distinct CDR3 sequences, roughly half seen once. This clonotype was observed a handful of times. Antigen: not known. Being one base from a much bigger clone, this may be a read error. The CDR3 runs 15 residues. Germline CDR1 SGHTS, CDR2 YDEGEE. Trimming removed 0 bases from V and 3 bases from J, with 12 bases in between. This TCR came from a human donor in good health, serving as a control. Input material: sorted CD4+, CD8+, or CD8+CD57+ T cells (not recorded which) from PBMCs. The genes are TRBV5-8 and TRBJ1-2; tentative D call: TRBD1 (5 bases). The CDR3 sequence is CASSLGGHIYYGYTF. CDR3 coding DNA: TGTGCCAGCAGCTTGGGCGGACATATATACTATGGCTACACCTTC.